One sample yielded the 18 T cell receptor beta chains listed below, sequenced in a study of early T cells in non-severe SARS-CoV-2 infection (dated by TCRdb to the early 2020s). The library came from 5' RACE. The run used a NextSeq 500. Starting from the raw public reads, TCRdb applied fastp trimming at Q25, assembled clones with MiXCR and retained in-frame beta chains. Every CDR3 protein is listed once, alongside the most common genes and DNA of its rows. Across this sample there are 55,000 to 80,000 distinct CDR3 sequences, with 7% to 9.5% seen only once. The ten largest make up 10% to 15% of the sample. This material consisted of whole blood, taken at baseline. The receptors come from an adult who was a healthcare worker with PCR-confirmed SARS-CoV-2 infection or an uninfected control (not recorded which).

This clonotype was counted between two and nine times. The V call is TRBV12-3 or TRBV12-4, the J call TRBJ2-3, with D maybe TRBD2 (5 bases). Deletions cut 5 bases from V and 0 bases from J, with 9 bases between. The CDR3 spans 14 residues. In DNA form, the CDR3 reads TGTGCCAGCAGTCCCGACTATAGCACAGATACGCAGTATTTT. It translates to CASSPDYSTDTQYF.

This clonotype was counted many times. V usage is TRBV20-1 and J usage is TRBJ2-7; 13 bases match TRBD2. Per germline, CDR1 DFQATT and CDR2 SNEGSKA (reference sequence). V shed 5 bases and J 1 base; nucleotides not matched to a gene: 2. The CDR3 consists of 14 residues. The CDR3 coding sequence is TGCAGTGCTCGGACTAGCGGGAGTTCCTACGAGCAGTACTTC. The encoded protein is CSARTSGSSYEQYF.

This clonotype has only a few counts. V usage is TRBV4-1 and J usage is TRBJ1-4, with 7 nucleotides matching TRBD1. Trimming took 4 bases from V and 8 from J; bases not matched to a gene: 10. The CDR3 has 15 residues. Germline CDR1 is MGHRA and CDR2 is YSYEKL. The CDR3, as DNA: TGCGCCAGCAGCCGTCTCACAGGGGTCGGGGAAAAACTGTTTTTT. Amino acids: CASSRLTGVGEKLFF.

In this sample, this clonotype turned up a few times. The chain carries TRBV5-1 and TRBJ2-7, with D possibly TRBD1 on 5 matching bases. V gave up 2 bases and J gave up 2 bases, with 14 bases separating them. CDR3 length: 15 residues. The germline gives CDR1 SGHRS, CDR2 YFSETQ. In DNA form, the CDR3 reads TGCGCCAGCAGCTTCGACGTCGCAGGGCCCTACGAGCAGTACTTC. It translates to CASSFDVAGPYEQYF.

The table lists this clonotype with many counts. The V call is TRBV12-3 or TRBV12-4, the J call TRBJ2-7, with D perhaps matching TRBD1 (5 bases). The CDR3 has 16 amino acids. V was clipped by 2 bases and J by 2 bases, with 16 bases between them. The CDR3 reads CASSLRFSDRTYEQYF. The CDR3 coding sequence is TGTGCCAGCAGTTTAAGGTTCAGTGACAGAACCTACGAGCAGTACTTC.

This clonotype was seen many times. In nucleotides, the CDR3 is TGTGCCAGCAGGCGGCGGGACCCCTTCTACGAGCAGTACTTC. This sequence encodes CASRRRDPFYEQYF. V is TRBV6-2 or TRBV6-3 and J is TRBJ2-7; a possible D gene is TRBD2 (6 bases). This CDR3 comprises 14 residues. Germline assignment: CDR1 MNHEY and CDR2 SVGEGT. V was cut by 6 bases and J by 3 bases, with 15 bases left in between.

This clonotype was detected a few times. This rearrangement joins TRBV10-2 to TRBJ2-2; perhaps TRBD2 as D (6 bases). Trimming took off 7 bases at V and 3 bases at J, with 12 bases between the two ends. In germline, CDR1 is WSHSY, CDR2 SAAADI. This CDR3 spans 14 amino acids. The CDR3 nucleotides read TGCGCCAGCACTCATGGGGGGTACACCGGGGAGCTGTTTTTT. The encoded protein is CASTHGGYTGELFF.

The chain has TRBV7-3 and TRBJ2-2, with 8 bases matching TRBD1. This CDR3 has 14 amino acids. V lost 5 bases and J lost 7; bases outside the gene matches: 6. Germline CDR1 reads SGHTA; CDR2 reads FQGTGA. The CDR3, as DNA: TGTGCCAGCAGCCTCGACAGGGGTAGCGGGGAGCTGTTTTTT. Protein: CASSLDRGSGELFF.

The chain couples TRBV5-5 to TRBJ1-2; D unclear. This CDR3 is built from 13 residues. Germline CDR1 SGHKS, CDR2 YYEKEE (reference sequence). V lost 6 bases and J lost 1, with 10 bases in between. The CDR3 is CASIPGDNYGYTF. CDR3 nucleotides: TGTGCCAGCATACCCGGGGATAACTATGGCTACACCTTC.

The chain has TRBV19 and TRBJ2-7; D uncertain. The CDR3 sequence is 15 residues long. The V gene's germline CDR1 is LNHDA and CDR2 SQIVND (reference sequence). With 3 bases removed from V and 2 bases from J, the gap between germline ends came to 14 bases. This chain's CDR3 is CASSISANAAYEQYF. The CDR3 DNA is TGTGCCAGTAGTATTTCGGCGAACGCAGCCTACGAGCAGTACTTC.

This chain joins TRBV20-1 and TRBJ1-1, with 11 bases fitting TRBD1. The CDR3 contains 13 residues. The germline CDR1 and CDR2 sequences are DFQATT and SNEGSKA (reference sequence). After removal of 6 bases from V and 6 bases from J, the junction contained 6 bases not matched to a gene. This CDR3 is CSALDRGLAEAFF. CDR3 DNA sequence: TGCAGTGCCCTGGACAGGGGGCTAGCTGAAGCTTTCTTT.

This clonotype has just a few counts. This chain links TRBV11-2 with TRBJ1-1; D is undetermined. The length of the CDR3 is 15 residues. V was cut by 5 bases and J by 4 bases, with 17 bases left in between. From germline, CDR1 is SGHAT and CDR2 FQNNGV. The chain's CDR3 is CASSPQAGSGTEAFF. As DNA, the CDR3 is TGTGCCAGCAGCCCTCAGGCTGGTTCTGGCACTGAAGCTTTCTTT.

This clonotype was counted a few times. V is TRBV10-2 and J is TRBJ2-1, with 8 positions matching TRBD2. This CDR3 comprises 17 residues. Germline CDR1 and CDR2: WSHSY and SAAADI. Germline trimming cut 0 bases from V and 9 bases from J; bases unmatched to any gene: 13. The CDR3 spells CASSESGAGARAGEQFF. For the CDR3, the DNA is TGCGCCAGCAGTGAGTCGGGAGCGGGAGCGAGAGCGGGTGAGCAGTTCTTC.

This clonotype was counted a few times. CDR3 protein: CSVRQGMGEQYF. CDR3 nucleotide sequence: TGCAGCGTACGACAGGGGATGGGCGAGCAGTACTTC. The rearrangement joins TRBV29-1 to TRBJ2-7, with 8 nucleotides matching TRBD1. Per the germline V gene, CDR1 is SQVTM and CDR2 is ANQGSEA. Trimming took 6 bases from V and 6 from J; bases not matched to a gene: 7. The CDR3 has 12 amino acids.

The table lists this clonotype with many counts. This sequence joins TRBV20-1 and TRBJ2-3, with D possibly TRBD2 on 5 matching bases. There are 14 residues in the CDR3. Germline V gives CDR1 DFQATT, CDR2 SNEGSKA (reference sequence). V lost 3 bases and J 2 bases, leaving 12 bases between the germline ends. This CDR3 reads CSASREGFTDTQYF. CDR3 nucleotide sequence: TGCAGTGCTAGCCGTGAGGGCTTCACAGATACGCAGTATTTT.

This clonotype was picked up many times. This chain connects TRBV18 to TRBJ2-6, with unresolved D. Germline-derived CDR1 and CDR2 are KGHSH and LQKENI. The CDR3 is made up of 15 amino acids. The V end lost 2 bases, the J end lost 0 bases, and 5 bases lay between the germline ends. The CDR3 loop reads CASSPVDSGANVLTF. The CDR3 DNA is TGTGCCAGCTCACCAGTGGACTCTGGGGCCAACGTCCTGACTTTC. Using reference TRBV18 and TRBJ2-6 for the parts outside the CDR3, the full variable domain is NAGVMQNPRHLVRRRGQEARLRCSPMKGHSHVYWYRQLPEEGLKFMVYLQKENIIDESGMPKERFSAEFPKEGPSILRIQQVVRGDSAAYFCASSPVDSGANVLTFGAGSRLTVL.

Turning to this clonotype: One end of the junction does not line up with germline, which may come from a read error. This sequence joins TRBV6-2 or TRBV6-3 and TRBJ1-1; unclear D gene. CDR3 length: 12 amino acids. Germline V gives CDR1 MNHEY, CDR2 SVGEGT. CDR3: CASGRGNTDAFF. The CDR3 DNA follows: TGTGCCAGCGGAAGAGGGAACACTGACGCTTTCTTT.

This clonotype was observed at least ten times. The chain is built from TRBV2 and TRBJ2-2; 7 nucleotides align to TRBD2. CDR3 length: 14 residues. The V segment lost 1 base and the J segment 8 bases; nucleotides outside the gene matches: 4. Germline assignment: CDR1 SNHLY and CDR2 FYNNEI. The CDR3 here is CASSEGTGGGELFF. CDR3 nucleotides: TGTGCCAGCAGTGAAGGAACGGGAGGTGGGGAGCTGTTTTTT.